Below, 26 T cell receptor beta chains from the same sample are listed, as sequenced in a study of shared clonotypes between healthy human individuals (dated by TCRdb to the early 2020s). CD8 naive samples were CD45RO-negative cells positively selected for CCR7, giving a CD45RA+CCR7+ population that excluded TemRA cells. Preparation of the library involved the immunoSEQ multiplex PCR assay. TCRdb carries this immuneACCESS record with in-frame sequences only. Its versions omit some clonotypes, under half of them owing to an unresolved V gene in the studies checked, with the rest unexplained. This sample has approximately 2,200,000 clones in its table, and about 93% of those were observed once. The top ten constitute 1.5% to 2% of the sample. Sequencing was done on a sample of naive CD8+ T cells from PBMCs. Read against the paper, the sample's cell subset or site label means: CD45RA+CCR7+. The source of these receptors is a man aged 18-30 years in good health. Some clones in this sample may be carry-over from other donors' samples.

This rearrangement joins TRBV28 to TRBJ2-1; the D gene is possibly TRBD1 (5 bases). Germline values: CDR1 MDHEN, CDR2 SYDVKM. CDR3 size: 15 residues. V dropped 8 bases and J dropped 0 bases, with 14 bases sitting between them. The CDR3 loop is CASCIDRRSYNEQFF. The DNA for the CDR3 is TGTGCCAGCTGTATAGACAGACGCTCCTACAATGAGCAGTTCTTC.

The chain uses TRBV6-1 and TRBJ2-7; 7 bases are shared with TRBD2. Germline CDR1 and CDR2: MNHNS and SASEGT. V trimming: 3 bases; J trimming: 4 bases; junction bases outside the gene matches: 15. The CDR3 runs to 17 residues. CDR3 DNA: TGTGCCAGCAGTGATTCTGCGGGAGTGTTCACTTGGTACGAGCAGTACTTC. Translated: CASSDSAGVFTWYEQYF.

V is TRBV15 and J is TRBJ2-7; D perhaps matches TRBD2 (6 bases). The ends were cut back, 5 bases at V and 4 bases at J, with 21 bases in the middle. This CDR3 comprises 16 residues. Germline V gene lookup returns CDR1 LNHNV and CDR2 YYDKDF (reference sequence). The CDR3 coding sequence is TGTGCCACCAGCGGGACCCGGGACTCCGAGAAGTACGAGCAGTACTTC. Its protein product is CATSGTRDSEKYEQYF.

The gene calls are TRBV28 and TRBJ2-7; D unresolved. The CDR3 contains 15 residues. V was trimmed by 4 bases and J by 1 base, leaving 14 bases between them. The germline CDR1 and CDR2 sequences are MDHEN and SYDVKM. CDR3 protein: CASSSPPTNSYEQYF. The CDR3 DNA reads TGTGCCAGCAGTTCCCCACCGACCAATTCCTACGAGCAGTACTTC.

This clone was observed a single time. This rearrangement joins TRBV7-3 to TRBJ2-3; D is perhaps TRBD2 (6 bases). CDR1 and CDR2 from the germline V gene are SGHTA and FQGTGA. Trimming left V 2 bases short and J 5 bases short, with 17 bases between. CDR3 length: 16 residues. The CDR3 reads CASSLGGGPGEDTQYF. In DNA form, the CDR3 reads TGTGCCAGCAGCTTAGGGGGTGGACCGGGAGAAGATACGCAGTATTTT.

This rearrangement joins TRBV18 to TRBJ2-2, with D perhaps TRBD1 (5 bases). The CDR3 loop spans 16 amino acids. CDR1 KGHSH and CDR2 LQKENI come from the germline V gene. V lost 3 bases and J lost 7, with 18 bases in between. Here the CDR3 DNA reads TGTGCCAGCTCACCGGGCAGGGTAGGAAGAAACGGGGAGCTGTTTTTT. This translates into CASSPGRVGRNGELFF.

The chain is built from TRBV9 and TRBJ2-3, with TRBD2 as a possible D gene (5 bases). Germline-derived CDR1 and CDR2 are SGDLS and YYNGEE. Trimming shortened V by 3 bases and J by 0 bases, and 14 bases separated the two germline ends. There are 16 residues in the CDR3. In nucleotides, the CDR3 is TGTGCCAGCAGCGCCCACCGAGCGGCTAGCACAGATACGCAGTATTTT. It encodes CASSAHRAASTDTQYF.

The chain uses TRBV30 and TRBJ1-5, with D perhaps TRBD1 (5 bases). Germline V gene sequence: CDR1 GTSNPN, CDR2 SVGIG (reference sequence). Deletions cut 2 bases from V and 5 bases from J, with 10 bases between. This CDR3 is 13 amino acids long. For the CDR3, the DNA is TGTGCCTGGAGTTGGCAGGGACATCAGCCCCAGCATTTT. Protein sequence: CAWSWQGHQPQHF.

The chain is built from TRBV21-1 and TRBJ1-5; the DNA was not used to check the table's D call, TRBD1. TRBV21-1 is described as a pseudogene. The CDR3 spans 17 residues. The CDR3 reads CASSKGEGAQGNQPQHF. The CDR3 region has the DNA TGTGCCAGCAGCAAAGGCGAGGGGGCTCAGGGCAATCAGCCCCAGCATTTT.

The genes are TRBV28 and TRBJ1-5; the match to TRBD1 covers 8 bases. The V gene end was trimmed by 3 bases and the J gene end by 4 bases; junction bases not matched to a gene: 5. Germline assignment: CDR1 MDHEN and CDR2 SYDVKM. The CDR3 extends over 15 amino acids. CDR3 DNA sequence: TGTGCCAGCAGTTTTTGGACAGGGAATAATCAGCCCCAGCATTTT. Protein product: CASSFWTGNNQPQHF.

The rearrangement uses TRBV18 and TRBJ1-5; possibly TRBD1 for D (5 bases). The length of the CDR3 is 16 residues. Germline CDR1 and CDR2: KGHSH and LQKENI. Trimming took 3 bases from V and 0 from J, leaving 12 bases between them. CDR3 sequence reads: CASSPGPGFSNQPQHF. The CDR3 DNA reads as TGTGCCAGCTCACCGGGGCCAGGGTTTAGCAATCAGCCCCAGCATTTT.

The rearrangement links TRBV19 to TRBJ2-1; TRBD1 agrees at 11 bases. This CDR3 has 15 residues. Germline CDR1 reads LNHDA; CDR2 reads SQIVND (reference sequence). V was pared by 3 bases and J by 8 bases, with 6 bases of the junction left unmatched. CDR3 protein: CASSMDRGRRDEQFF. The CDR3 nucleotides read TGTGCCAGTAGTATGGACAGGGGGCGCAGGGATGAGCAGTTCTTC.

The chain employs TRBV19 and TRBJ2-2; weak D call: TRBD2 (5 bases). Germline V gene data show CDR1 as LNHDA and CDR2 as SQIVND (reference sequence). Trimming left V 6 bases short and J 4 bases short, with 24 bases between. This CDR3 region has 18 residues. The CDR3 DNA reads as TGTGCCAGTAGCCCCAACCGAGGGATGGGAGTTTTCACCGGGGAGCTGTTTTTT. Its translation is CASSPNRGMGVFTGELFF.

This chain joins TRBV15 and TRBJ2-7; 11 nucleotides match TRBD2. V was pared by 6 bases and J by 1 base, with 5 bases of the junction left unmatched. The V gene's germline CDR1 is LNHNV and CDR2 YYDKDF (reference sequence). This CDR3 spans 15 amino acids. The CDR3 region has the DNA TGTGCCACCAGTTACGGGACTAGCGGATCCTACGAGCAGTACTTC. Protein product: CATSYGTSGSYEQYF.

In the case of this clone: At the DNA level, this CDR3 is encoded by other sequences in the same sample as well. The chain's CDR3 is CASSAGASSYEQYF. DNA of the CDR3: TGTGCCAGCAGCGCCGGGGCTAGTTCCTACGAGCAGTACTTC. V and J are TRBV9 and TRBJ2-7; D is possibly TRBD1 or TRBD2 (5 bases each). V was trimmed by 3 bases and J by 1 base, leaving 11 bases between them. This CDR3 contains 14 residues. Germline CDR1 is SGDLS and CDR2 is YYNGEE.

The chain combines TRBV28 with TRBJ2-1; 10 bases line up with TRBD2. This CDR3 contains 15 residues. Germline assignment: CDR1 MDHEN and CDR2 SYDVKM. V dropped 3 bases and J dropped 8; count of bases not matched to a gene: 7. The CDR3 sequence is CASSFGLAGVYEQFF. CDR3 DNA: TGTGCCAGCAGTTTTGGGCTAGCGGGAGTGTATGAGCAGTTCTTC.

The chain has TRBV4-1 and TRBJ2-7; perhaps D is TRBD1 or TRBD2 (5 bases each). CDR3 length: 21 amino acids. Trimming took off 3 bases at V and 1 base at J, with 31 bases between the two ends. Germline values: CDR1 MGHRA, CDR2 YSYEKL. CDR3 amino acids: CASSHPPKWGPQRWGSYEQYF. The CDR3 coding sequence is TGCGCCAGCAGCCACCCCCCAAAGTGGGGACCTCAAAGGTGGGGGTCCTACGAGCAGTACTTC.

The chain employs TRBV28 and TRBJ1-5, with D unclear. V lost 7 bases, J lost 11 bases, and 21 bases lay in between. The CDR3 runs to 14 residues. In germline, CDR1 is MDHEN, CDR2 SYDVKM. As DNA, the CDR3 is TGTGCCAGCAACCTCCAAGGGTGGGTTGAGGCCCAGCATTTT. Amino acids: CASNLQGWVEAQHF. Variable domain in full (rest from reference TRBV28 and TRBJ1-5): DVKVTQSSRYLVKRTGEKVFLECVQDMDHENMFWYRQDPGLGLRLIYFSYDVKMKEKGDIPEGYSVSREKKERFSLILESASTNQTSMYLCASNLQGWVEAQHFGDGTRLSIL.

V usage is TRBV28 and J usage is TRBJ2-7; TRBD2 aligns across 11 bases. CDR1 is MDHEN, CDR2 SYDVKM, per germline. V was clipped by 8 bases and J by 7 bases; unmatched bases: 7. The CDR3 length is 13 residues. CDR3 nucleotides: TGTGCCAGCCTCCTAGCGGGAGGCCTGGAGCAGTACTTC. As protein: CASLLAGGLEQYF.

J is TRBJ2-2 and V is TRBV9, with unresolved D. Germline V gene data show CDR1 as SGDLS and CDR2 as YYNGEE. The CDR3 sequence is 15 residues long. V lost 1 base and J lost 3, with 10 bases in between. This CDR3 is CASSVTTSDTGELFF. Here the CDR3 DNA reads TGTGCCAGCAGCGTAACCACAAGCGACACCGGGGAGCTGTTTTTT.

J is TRBJ2-3 and V is TRBV19; 12 bases match TRBD2. The CDR3 has 18 amino acids. V lost 0 bases to trimming and J lost 1 base; unmatched junction nucleotides: 5. CDR1 and CDR2 (germline): LNHDA, SQIVND (reference sequence). CDR3 in DNA: TGTGCCAGTAGTATAGAGACTAGCGGGAGCTTTGGCACAGATACGCAGTATTTT. Protein sequence: CASSIETSGSFGTDTQYF.

This clone was counted once. The V call is TRBV7-3, the J call TRBJ2-5; maybe TRBD2 (5 bases). CDR3 length: 16 residues. Germline lookup yields CDR1 SGHTA and CDR2 FQGTGA. Trimming left V 1 base short and J 4 bases short, with 16 bases between. DNA for the CDR3: TGTGCCAGCAGCTTAAACACTCGAGGGCCCGGAGAGACCCAGTACTTC. Protein: CASSLNTRGPGETQYF.

This CDR3 is CASSPVAGGGHEQYF. Written as DNA, the CDR3 is TGTGCCAGCAGCCCGGTAGCGGGAGGCGGTCACGAGCAGTACTTC. The chain combines TRBV9 with TRBJ2-7; 10 nucleotides line up with TRBD2. CDR3 length: 15 amino acids. V gave up 4 bases and J gave up 5 bases; unmatched junction bases: 9. Germline loops: CDR1 SGDLS, CDR2 YYNGEE.

The chain joins TRBV28 to TRBJ1-1, with TRBD1 matching 12 bases. V trimming: 6 bases; J trimming: 1 base; junction bases outside the gene matches: 6. Germline V gene sequence: CDR1 MDHEN, CDR2 SYDVKM. CDR3 length: 16 amino acids. The CDR3 sequence is CASRTGTGGGNTEAFF. CDR3 DNA: TGTGCCAGCAGAACCGGGACAGGGGGCGGGAACACTGAAGCTTTCTTT.

The chain is built from TRBV5-8 and TRBJ2-3; no firm D call. Germline CDR1 reads SGHTS; CDR2 reads YDEGEE. The CDR3 runs to 16 residues. V was trimmed by 1 base and J by 0 bases, leaving 12 bases between them. The CDR3 sequence: CASSLWVESSTDTQYF. The CDR3 coding sequence is TGTGCCAGCAGCTTGTGGGTAGAATCTAGCACAGATACGCAGTATTTT.

The rearrangement uses TRBV27 and TRBJ2-1; 9 bases match TRBD1. This CDR3 has 12 residues. J gave up 8 bases and V 6 bases, and 2 bases lay outside the gene matches. Germline CDR1 reads MNHEY; CDR2 reads SMNVEV (reference sequence). The CDR3 loop is CASRGDRDEQFF. The DNA for the CDR3 is TGTGCCAGCAGAGGGGACAGGGATGAGCAGTTCTTC.